The 21 T cell receptor beta chains below all came from one sample that was sequenced in a study of metastatic and nonmetastatic thyroid tumors. With MiXCR, TCRdb called clones anew from the PCR reads. The repertoire includes roughly 25,000 clones, less than 25% of them detected once, and 20% to 30% sits in the top ten. Thyroid surgery had not been preceded by any treatment in any patient. Sequences were obtained from blood. The receptors were sampled from a male donor with papillary thyroid cancer or a benign thyroid nodule (not recorded which). Some clones in this sample may be carry-over from other donors' samples.

As to this clone: A read error may explain this, as a much larger clone is one base away. The genes are TRBV11-2 and TRBJ2-5, with 15 bases that match TRBD2. Trimming took 1 base from V and 4 from J; bases not matched to a gene: 10. The CDR3 is made up of 19 amino acids. Germline CDR1 reads SGHAT; CDR2 reads FQNNGV. DNA for the CDR3: TGTGCCAGCAGCTTAGTGATCTGGACTAGCGGGAGGGCCGCAGAGACCCAGTACTTC. This sequence encodes CASSLVIWTSGRAAETQYF.

The table lists this clone with many counts. The rearrangement uses TRBV28 and TRBJ2-1, with TRBD1 matching over 7 bases. This CDR3 spans 14 amino acids. CDR1 is MDHEN, CDR2 SYDVKM, per germline. With 5 bases clipped from V and 7 bases from J, the junction kept 8 bases outside the gene matches. The CDR3 sequence: CASSLRGLRNEQFF. For the CDR3, the DNA is TGTGCCAGCAGTCTGAGGGGGCTTAGAAATGAGCAGTTCTTC.

This clone has at least ten counts. The genes are TRBV2 and TRBJ1-5; D remains unclear. The CDR3 runs 16 residues. Germline V gives CDR1 SNHLY, CDR2 FYNNEI. V lost 2 bases and J lost 0, with 11 bases in between. The CDR3 spells CASSESAAYSNQPQHF. In DNA form, the CDR3 reads TGTGCCAGCAGTGAATCGGCGGCTTATAGCAATCAGCCCCAGCATTTT.

This clone was seen many times. Germline is not matched at one junction end, which may reflect a read error. This sequence joins TRBV30 and TRBJ1-5; a weak D match, TRBD1 (5 bases). The CDR3 runs 15 residues. CDR1 and CDR2 from the germline V gene are GTSNPN and SVGIG (reference sequence). The CDR3 DNA reads as TGTGCCTGGAGTGTTCGGGGGAATAGCAATCAGCCCCGGCATTTT. Translating gives CAWSVRGNSNQPRHF.

In the case of this clone: An end of the junction differs from the germline gene, which may be a read error. The chain has TRBV6-1 and TRBJ2-6; weak D call: TRBD1 (5 bases). CDR1 and CDR2 from the germline V gene are MNHNS and SASEGT. The CDR3 extends over 15 amino acids. DNA of the CDR3: TGTGCCAGCAGTGAGGACGTATCTGGGGCAAACGTCCAGACTTTC. It yields the protein CASSEDVSGANVQTF.

The table lists this clone with many counts. The chain joins TRBV7-9 to TRBJ2-7, with 9 bases fitting TRBD1. CDR3 size: 19 residues. Germline CDR1 reads SEHNR; CDR2 reads FQNEAQ (reference sequence). V shed 7 bases, J shed 2 bases, and the junction held 21 bases outside the gene matches. CDR3 DNA: TGTGCCAGCACGCCCTACCCGAACTCCGGGACAGGGAAAACCTACGAGCAGTACTTC. Translation: CASTPYPNSGTGKTYEQYF.

This clone was observed many times. This rearrangement joins TRBV27 to TRBJ1-1; D might be TRBD1 (5 bases). The CDR3 consists of 12 residues. V was trimmed by 6 bases and J by 7 bases, leaving 12 bases between them. Germline CDR1 and CDR2: MNHEY and SMNVEV (reference sequence). CDR3 in DNA: TGTGCCAGCAGGACGACAGCCCATGAAGCTTTCTTT. It is translated as CASRTTAHEAFF.

This clone showed up many times. This chain connects TRBV6-1 to TRBJ1-4; a weak D match, TRBD1 (5 bases). The CDR3 is 14 residues long. V lost 5 bases to trimming and J lost 6 bases, with 13 bases between them. Germline CDR1 reads MNHNS; CDR2 reads SASEGT. CDR3 sequence (DNA): TGTGCCAGCAGTACCTGGGGGGAAGATGAAAAACTGTTTTTT. It yields the protein CASSTWGEDEKLFF.

This clone came up many times. The J gene is TRBJ1-1, the V gene TRBV7-8; TRBD1 aligns across 8 bases. Germline trimming cut 4 bases from V and 8 bases from J; bases unmatched to any gene: 6. The CDR3 contains 13 residues. Germline assignment: CDR1 SGHVS and CDR2 FQNEAQ. Written as DNA, the CDR3 is TGTGCCAGCAGCTGGACAGGGCTGGGCGAAGCTTTCTTT. Amino acids: CASSWTGLGEAFF.

This clone was picked up many times. V and J are TRBV2 and TRBJ1-1; possible D gene TRBD1, 5 bases. The ends were cut back, 7 bases at V and 5 bases at J, with 17 bases in the middle. CDR1 and CDR2 from the germline V gene are SNHLY and FYNNEI. CDR3 length: 14 residues. CDR3 sequence: CASNQGAMRTEAFF. The CDR3 coding sequence is TGTGCCAGCAACCAAGGGGCTATGAGGACTGAAGCTTTCTTT.

This clone was seen many times. The rearrangement links TRBV13 to TRBJ1-2, with D hard to call. CDR3 length: 12 residues. Germline CDR1 reads PRHDT; CDR2 reads FYEKMQ (reference sequence). V lost 0 bases to trimming and J lost 8 bases, with 7 bases between them. The CDR3 nucleotides read TGTGCCAGCAGCTTAGGTATATCAGGCTACACCTTC. This codes for CASSLGISGYTF.

This clone ranks as medium-sized. The rearrangement uses TRBV4-1 and TRBJ1-2; 9 bases fit TRBD1. V lost 1 base, J lost 3 bases, and 6 bases stayed unmatched. The CDR3 has 16 residues. Per the germline V gene, CDR1 is MGHRA and CDR2 is YSYEKL. As DNA, the CDR3 is TGCGCCAGCAGCCAAGTCCGGGACAGGGCCTACTATGGCTACACCTTC. Translating gives CASSQVRDRAYYGYTF.

The V call is TRBV12-3 or TRBV12-4, the J call TRBJ1-2; no clear D gene. The CDR3 runs 13 residues. V lost 6 bases and J 8 bases, leaving 16 bases between the germline ends. The CDR3, as DNA: TGTGCCAGCAGCCGCCCACAGACCGGGGGCTACACCTTC. It encodes CASSRPQTGGYTF.

In this sample, this clone turned up many times. This rearrangement joins TRBV7-8 to TRBJ2-1, with D possibly called TRBD1 or TRBD2 (5 bases each). The V and J ends lost 1 base and 7 bases respectively, with 17 bases between them. The CDR3 length is 16 residues. In germline, CDR1 is SGHVS, CDR2 FQNEAQ. CDR3 bases: TGTGCCAGCAGCTTAGGCGGCGGATCGAGGGGTAATGAGCAGTTCTTC. Its protein is CASSLGGGSRGNEQFF. Full variable domain (rest looked up from reference TRBV7-8 and TRBJ2-1): GAGVSQSPRYKVAKRGQDVALRCDPISGHVSLFWYQQALGQGPEFLTYFQNEAQLDKSGLPSDRFFAERPEGSVSTLKIQRTQQEDSAVYLCASSLGGGSRGNEQFFGPGTRLTVL.

This clone was picked up many times. This chain links TRBV5-5 with TRBJ2-3; D unclear. Per germline, CDR1 SGHKS and CDR2 YYEKEE (reference sequence). The CDR3 has 15 amino acids. V dropped 0 bases and J dropped 0 bases, with 8 bases sitting between them. The CDR3 DNA sequence: TGTGCCAGCAGCTTGGCCTTTCCTAGCACAGATACGCAGTATTTT. Translation gives CASSLAFPSTDTQYF.

This clone was counted at least ten times. The CDR3 nucleotides read TGTGCCAGCAGCCCCTTACCACAGGGCAATCAGCCCCAGCATTTT. Translated: CASSPLPQGNQPQHF. The chain joins TRBV28 to TRBJ1-5; tentative D call: TRBD1 (5 bases). CDR1 is MDHEN, CDR2 SYDVKM, per germline. The CDR3 consists of 15 residues. The ends were cut back, 6 bases at V and 2 bases at J, with 14 bases in the middle.

The chain carries TRBV5-1 and TRBJ1-2, with 11 bases matching TRBD1. The CDR3 totals 16 residues. Germline CDR1 and CDR2: SGHRS and YFSETQ. V was clipped by 0 bases and J by 5 bases; unmatched bases: 6. The CDR3 nucleotides are TGCGCCAGCAGCTTGGGATCCGGACAGGGGGCATATGGCTACACCTTC. As protein: CASSLGSGQGAYGYTF. Full variable domain (missing parts from reference TRBV5-1 and TRBJ1-2): KAGVTQTPRYLIKTRGQQVTLSCSPISGHRSVSWYQQTPGQGLQFLFEYFSETQRNKGNFPGRFSGRQFSNSRSEMNVSTLELGDSALYLCASSLGSGQGAYGYTFGSGTRLTVV.

This clone was detected many times. The chain joins TRBV7-9 to TRBJ1-5; the D is unclear. This CDR3 spans 13 amino acids. The V gene lost 5 bases and the J gene lost 5 bases, with 10 bases spanning the gap. Germline V lookup: CDR1 SEHNR, CDR2 FQNEAQ (reference sequence). The CDR3 is CASSLGRDQPQHF. The CDR3 nucleotides are TGTGCCAGCAGCCTTGGCCGGGATCAGCCCCAGCATTTT.

With respect to this clone: One end of the junction is discordant with germline, which a read error may explain. The chain has TRBV7-2 and TRBJ1-2; D remains ambiguous. The CDR3 length is 14 residues. CDR1 is SGHTA, CDR2 FQGNSA, per germline. The CDR3 coding sequence is TGTCCCAGCAGCTTAACAGCCAATGACTTTGGCTACACCTTC. It codes for CPSSLTANDFGYTF.

This clone was observed at least ten times. The V call is TRBV5-8, the J call TRBJ2-7; the D is unclear. Trimming removed 0 bases from V and 7 bases from J, with 5 bases in between. The V gene's germline CDR1 is SGHTS and CDR2 YDEGEE. This CDR3 comprises 11 residues. The CDR3 region is CASSLGYEQYF. CDR3 in DNA: TGTGCCAGCAGCTTGGGGTATGAGCAGTACTTC.

This clone was detected ten times or more. This chain links TRBV12-3 or TRBV12-4 with TRBJ1-4; no reliable D call. V lost 6 bases to trimming and J lost 7 bases, with 9 bases between them. The CDR3 is 12 residues long. The CDR3 region is CASRTNSEKLFF. CDR3 nucleotides: TGTGCCAGCAGGACGAATAGTGAAAAACTGTTTTTT.